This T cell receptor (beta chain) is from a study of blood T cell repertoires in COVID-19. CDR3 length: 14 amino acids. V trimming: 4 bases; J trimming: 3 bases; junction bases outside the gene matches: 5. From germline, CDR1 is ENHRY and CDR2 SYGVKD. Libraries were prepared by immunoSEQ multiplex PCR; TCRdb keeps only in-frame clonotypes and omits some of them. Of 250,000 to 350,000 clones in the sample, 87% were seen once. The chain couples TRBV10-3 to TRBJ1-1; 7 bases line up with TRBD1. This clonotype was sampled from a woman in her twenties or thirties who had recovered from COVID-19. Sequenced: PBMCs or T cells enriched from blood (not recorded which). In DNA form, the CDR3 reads TGTGCCATCAGTGCGACAGGGAGCTACACTGAAGCTTTCTTT. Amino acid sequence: CAISATGSYTEAFF.